Shown below are 2 T cell receptor beta chains from a single sample sequenced in a study of OX40 agonist ivuxolimab in advanced cancers. Some clones are missing from TCRdb's copy, which holds only in-frame ones; the method was immunoSEQ multiplex PCR. The sample holds 96,000 or so clones; about 84% are singletons and the top ten take approximately 5.5%. Sequenced here: CD4+ or CD8+ T cells sorted from blood, sampled in a trial of the OX40 agonist ivuxolimab. All receptors derive from an adult with an advanced solid tumor such as melanoma, head and neck, liver or kidney cancer.

The chain has TRBV5-1 and TRBJ1-2; D ambiguous. Trimming removed 3 bases from V and 1 base from J, with 7 bases in between. The CDR3 has 13 amino acids. Germline values: CDR1 SGHRS, CDR2 YFSETQ. CDR3 coding DNA: TGCGCCAGCAGCTGGGCAGATAACTATGGCTACACCTTC. Protein sequence: CASSWADNYGYTF.

This clone has more than one count but fewer than ten. The rearrangement joins TRBV6-6 to TRBJ1-5, with a possible D match to TRBD1 (5 bases). The CDR3 sequence is 14 residues long. Trimming removed 0 bases from V and 7 bases from J, with 10 bases in between. CDR1 and CDR2 from the germline V gene are MNHNY and SVGAGI (reference sequence). CDR3 nucleotide sequence: TGTGCCAGCAGTTACTCGGCAGGGAACCAGCCCCAGCATTTT. Protein: CASSYSAGNQPQHF.